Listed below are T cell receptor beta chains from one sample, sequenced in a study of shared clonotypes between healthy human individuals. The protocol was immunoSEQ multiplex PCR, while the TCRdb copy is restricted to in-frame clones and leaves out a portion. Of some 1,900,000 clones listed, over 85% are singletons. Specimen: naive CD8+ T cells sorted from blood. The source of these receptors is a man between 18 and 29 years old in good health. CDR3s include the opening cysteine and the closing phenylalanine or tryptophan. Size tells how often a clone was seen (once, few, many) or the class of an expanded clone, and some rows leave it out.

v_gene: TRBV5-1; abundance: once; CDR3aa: CASSWTLSQTGELFF
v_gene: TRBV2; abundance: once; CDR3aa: CASSEGTAINNSPLHF
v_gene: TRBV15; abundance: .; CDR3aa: CATSVTGGKDEKLFF
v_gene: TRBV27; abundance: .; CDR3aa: CASSPDRFGYEQYF
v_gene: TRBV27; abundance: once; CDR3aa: CASSFDRSYEQYF
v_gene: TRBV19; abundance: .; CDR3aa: CASSMYFFGGNIQYF
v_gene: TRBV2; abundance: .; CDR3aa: CASVRGWDSNQPQHF
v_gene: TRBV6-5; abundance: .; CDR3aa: CASSWGLSTDTQYF
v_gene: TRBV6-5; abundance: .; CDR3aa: CASSYSFSGELFF
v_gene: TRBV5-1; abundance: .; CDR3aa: CASSLERGPNDNEQFF
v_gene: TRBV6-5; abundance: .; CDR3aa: CASSFETGNNEKLFF
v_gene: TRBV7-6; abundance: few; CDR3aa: CASSLGASYGYTF
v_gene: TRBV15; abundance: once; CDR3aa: CATREGARTNEKLFF
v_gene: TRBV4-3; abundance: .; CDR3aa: CASSQTGGETGELFF
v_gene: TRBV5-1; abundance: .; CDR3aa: CASTPVGTNPYEQYF
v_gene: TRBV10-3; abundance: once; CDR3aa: CAISESSAGASYEQYF
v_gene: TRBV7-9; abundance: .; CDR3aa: CASSFHDTEAFF
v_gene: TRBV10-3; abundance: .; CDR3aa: CAISGSGNLLEETQYF
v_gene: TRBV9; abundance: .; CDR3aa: CASSVDAGELFF
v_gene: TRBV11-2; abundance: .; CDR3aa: CASSGGTGENTEAFF
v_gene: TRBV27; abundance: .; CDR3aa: CASSFSAGGYGELFF
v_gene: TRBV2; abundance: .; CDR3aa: CASRAASNEKLFF
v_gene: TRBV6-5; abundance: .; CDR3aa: CASSYSLTGELFF
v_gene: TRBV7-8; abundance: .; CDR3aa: CASSLKQGHYNEQFF
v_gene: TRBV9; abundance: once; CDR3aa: CASSVPPDRPTYEQYF
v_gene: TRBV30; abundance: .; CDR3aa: CAWSSPPGELFF
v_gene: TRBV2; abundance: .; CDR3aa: CASSVRGQETQYF
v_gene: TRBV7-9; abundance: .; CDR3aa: CASSLPLGSPLHF
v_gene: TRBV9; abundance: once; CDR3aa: CASSAGGDTQYF
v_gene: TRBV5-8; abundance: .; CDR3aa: CASSLGGRYNEQFF
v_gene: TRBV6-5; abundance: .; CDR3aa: CASSLDRFGQPQHF
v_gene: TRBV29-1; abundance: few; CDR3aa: CSVEGGANYGYTF
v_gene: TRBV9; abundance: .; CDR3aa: CASSPGGQANEKLFF
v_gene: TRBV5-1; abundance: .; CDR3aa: CASSLEGGVRRYEQYF
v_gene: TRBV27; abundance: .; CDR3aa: CASSFKGIAYEQYF
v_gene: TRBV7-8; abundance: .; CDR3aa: CASSLAGGIQETQYF
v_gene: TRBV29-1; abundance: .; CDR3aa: CSVELAGRYNEQFF
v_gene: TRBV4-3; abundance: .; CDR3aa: CASSQELLAGGPQDTQYF
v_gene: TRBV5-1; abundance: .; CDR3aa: CASSSRDPGFDTQYF
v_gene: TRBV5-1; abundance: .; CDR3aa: CASSLSLAGGSDTQYF
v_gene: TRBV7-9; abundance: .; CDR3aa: CASSLVLGNEQFF
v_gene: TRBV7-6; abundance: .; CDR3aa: CASSLGGSDYNEQFF
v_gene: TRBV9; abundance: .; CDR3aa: CASSQYRSDIFSGANVLTF
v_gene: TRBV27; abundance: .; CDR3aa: CASRPGQGVPYEQYF
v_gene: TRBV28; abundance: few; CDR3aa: CASSSQDSNQPQHF
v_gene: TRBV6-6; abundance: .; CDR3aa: CASSYRTELTGELFF
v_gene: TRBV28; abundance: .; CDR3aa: CASSRVSGNTIYF
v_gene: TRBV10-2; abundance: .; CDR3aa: CASSRGGPFETQYF
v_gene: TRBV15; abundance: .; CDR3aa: CATSSPDRPYEQYF
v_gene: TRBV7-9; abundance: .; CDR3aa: CASRDLGYGYTF
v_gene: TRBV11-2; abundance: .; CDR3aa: CASSLKNPYEQYF
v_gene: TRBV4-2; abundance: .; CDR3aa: CASSQGWGLAAEQYF
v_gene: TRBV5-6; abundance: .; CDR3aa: CASSNLEWVEQFF